These T cell receptor beta chains were read from a single sample in a study of blood T cells in healthy people across ages. TCRdb reprocessed the 5' RACE reads via MiXCR and lists one record per CDR3 protein. This table holds over 950,000 distinct CDR3 sequences, roughly 47% found once. Sequenced sample: blood. The receptors were gathered from a woman aged 55 to 70 in good health. The CDR3 runs from the conserved cysteine through the conserved F or W. The D gene is left open where the match is weak. Rows give clone size only sometimes, using once, few, many, or a class for an expanded clone.

D gene	CDR3 length	V gene	clone size	J gene	CDR3 protein	CDR3 DNA
NA	15	TRBV27	NA	TRBJ2-1	CASSLSGVIYNEQFF	TGTGCCAGCAGTTTATCAGGGGTGATCTACAATGAGCAGTTCTTC
NA	11	TRBV2	NA	TRBJ1-1	CASSGDTEAFF	TGTGCCAGCAGTGGTGACACTGAAGCTTTCTTT
NA	14	TRBV6-2/TRBV6-3	few	TRBJ2-5	CASSNYVLVETQYF	TGTGCCAGCAGCAACTACGTTTTAGTGGAGACCCAGTACTTC
NA	14	TRBV6-1	NA	TRBJ2-4	CASSEGTLLEIQYF	TGTGCCAGCAGTGAGGGGACATTATTAGAGATTCAGTACTTC
NA	15	TRBV2	NA	TRBJ2-6	CASSKNPSGANVLTF	TGTGCCAGCAGTAAAAATCCCTCTGGGGCCAACGTCCTGACTTTC
NA	14	TRBV30	NA	TRBJ1-1	CAWSPGSRYTEAFF	TGTGCCTGGTCCCCGGGGTCACGGTACACTGAAGCTTTCTTT
NA	18	TRBV11-2	NA	TRBJ2-3	CASSSRTVGTIYLNTQYF	TGTGCCAGCAGCTCCCGAACGGTTGGGACAATATATCTGAATACGCAGTATTTT
NA	15	TRBV7-9	NA	TRBJ2-3	CASSRDTLSRDTQYF	TGTGCCAGCAGCAGGGACACCCTTTCTCGGGATACGCAGTATTTT
TRBD2	15	TRBV7-9	many	TRBJ2-7	CASKTSGLGSHEQYF	TGTGCCAGCAAGACTAGCGGGTTGGGCAGCCACGAGCAGTACTTC
NA	14	TRBV7-3	few	TRBJ2-1	CASSLLAVNNEQFF	TGTGCCAGCAGCCTCTTAGCGGTTAACAATGAGCAGTTCTTC
NA	15	TRBV7-8	NA	TRBJ2-7	CASSRSGTGYYEQYF	TGTGCCAGCAGCCGTAGCGGGACAGGCTACTACGAGCAGTACTTC
NA	14	TRBV3-1	few	TRBJ2-3	CASSQDLTADTQYF	TGTGCCAGCAGCCAGGATCTAACAGCAGATACGCAGTATTTT
TRBD2	18	TRBV7-2	few	TRBJ2-5	CASSLVGRAGGYQETQYF	TGTGCCAGCAGCTTAGTAGGCCGAGCGGGAGGGTACCAAGAGACCCAGTACTTC
NA	15	TRBV28	NA	TRBJ2-7	CASSLLSRRFYEQYF	TGTGCCAGCAGTTTATTGTCACGGCGTTTCTACGAGCAGTACTTC
NA	14	TRBV2	NA	TRBJ2-7	CASSEQGIYVEQYF	TGTGCCAGCAGTGAACAGGGTATCTACGTTGAGCAGTACTTC
TRBD2	14	TRBV20-1	NA	TRBJ2-1	CSARAREGRNEQFF	TGCAGTGCTAGAGCCCGGGAGGGCCGCAATGAGCAGTTCTTC
NA	15	TRBV20-1	NA	TRBJ2-7	CSASYILGRFYEQYF	TGTAGTGCTAGTTACATTTTGGGCAGATTCTACGAGCAGTACTTC
TRBD2	14	TRBV20-1	NA	TRBJ2-1	CSAPGTSKLDEQFF	TGCAGTGCTCCCGGGACTAGTAAGCTCGATGAGCAGTTCTTC
TRBD2	14	TRBV7-3	NA	TRBJ2-7	CASSWTSGLYEQYF	TGTGCCAGCAGCTGGACTAGCGGACTCTACGAGCAGTACTTC
NA	14	TRBV3-1	few	TRBJ1-5	CASSQDFSPQPQHF	TGTGCCAGCAGCCAAGATTTCAGTCCTCAGCCCCAGCATTTT
NA	14	TRBV5-6	once	TRBJ2-7	CASSLLRGINEQYF	TGTGCCAGTAGCCTCCTGCGGGGAATCAACGAGCAGTACTTC
NA	15	TRBV15	NA	TRBJ2-1	CATSKTVAINNEQFF	TGTGCCACCAGCAAAACGGTCGCAATAAACAATGAGCAGTTCTTC
TRBD2	15	TRBV20-1	NA	TRBJ2-4	CSAREGTSGTKTEYF	TGCAGTGCTAGAGAAGGGACTAGCGGGACCAAAACCGAGTACTTC
NA	17	TRBV6-1	NA	TRBJ2-3	CASSALGAGEGTDTQYF	TGTGCCAGCAGTGCCTTGGGGGCGGGAGAGGGCACAGATACGCAGTATTTT
NA	15	TRBV9	NA	TRBJ2-3	CASSVSPGVADTQYF	TGTGCCAGCAGCGTATCGCCAGGGGTGGCAGATACGCAGTATTTT
NA	15	TRBV28	NA	TRBJ2-1	CASSLWLGRTNEQFF	TGTGCCAGCAGTTTATGGTTGGGACGGACTAATGAGCAGTTCTTC
NA	14	TRBV4-2	few	TRBJ2-7	CASSQQGGDYEQYF	TGTGCCAGCAGCCAACAGGGGGGGGACTACGAGCAGTACTTC